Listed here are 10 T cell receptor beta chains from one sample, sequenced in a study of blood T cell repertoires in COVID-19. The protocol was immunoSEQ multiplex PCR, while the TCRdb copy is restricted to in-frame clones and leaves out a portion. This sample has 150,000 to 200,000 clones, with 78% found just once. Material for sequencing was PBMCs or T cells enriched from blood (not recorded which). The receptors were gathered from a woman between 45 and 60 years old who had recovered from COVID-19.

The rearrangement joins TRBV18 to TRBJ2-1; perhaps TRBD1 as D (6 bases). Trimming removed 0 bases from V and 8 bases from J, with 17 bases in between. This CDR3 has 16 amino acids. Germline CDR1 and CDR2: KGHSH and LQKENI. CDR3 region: CASSPPNSAGVHEQFF. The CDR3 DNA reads TGTGCCAGCTCACCACCGAACTCGGCAGGGGTCCATGAGCAGTTCTTC.

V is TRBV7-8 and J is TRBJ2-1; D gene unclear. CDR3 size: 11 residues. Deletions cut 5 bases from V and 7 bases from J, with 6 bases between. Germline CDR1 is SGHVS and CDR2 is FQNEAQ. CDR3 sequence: CASSPGNEQFF. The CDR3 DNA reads TGTGCCAGCAGCCCCGGGAATGAGCAGTTCTTC. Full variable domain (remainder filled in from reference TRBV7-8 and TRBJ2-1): GAGVSQSPRYKVAKRGQDVALRCDPISGHVSLFWYQQALGQGPEFLTYFQNEAQLDKSGLPSDRFFAERPEGSVSTLKIQRTQQEDSAVYLCASSPGNEQFFGPGTRLTVL.

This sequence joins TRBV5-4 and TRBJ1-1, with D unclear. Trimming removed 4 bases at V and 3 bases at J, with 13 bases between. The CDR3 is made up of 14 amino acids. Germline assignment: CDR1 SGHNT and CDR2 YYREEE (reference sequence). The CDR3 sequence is CASSPTVLDTEAFF. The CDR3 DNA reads TGTGCCAGCAGCCCGACGGTCCTAGACACTGAAGCTTTCTTT.

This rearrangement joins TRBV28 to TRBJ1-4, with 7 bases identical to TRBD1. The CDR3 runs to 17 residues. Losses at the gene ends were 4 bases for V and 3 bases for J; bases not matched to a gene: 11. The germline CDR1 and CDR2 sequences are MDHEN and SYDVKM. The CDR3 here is CASSWDRGPWSNEKLFF. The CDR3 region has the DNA TGTGCCAGCAGTTGGGACAGAGGCCCGTGGTCTAATGAAAAACTGTTTTTT.

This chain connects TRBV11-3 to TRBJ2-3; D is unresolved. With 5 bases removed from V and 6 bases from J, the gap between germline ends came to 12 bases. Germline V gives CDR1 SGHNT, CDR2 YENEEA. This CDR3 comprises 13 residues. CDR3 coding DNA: TGTGCCAGCAGCCCGAACTTTAAGGATACGCAGTATTTT. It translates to CASSPNFKDTQYF.

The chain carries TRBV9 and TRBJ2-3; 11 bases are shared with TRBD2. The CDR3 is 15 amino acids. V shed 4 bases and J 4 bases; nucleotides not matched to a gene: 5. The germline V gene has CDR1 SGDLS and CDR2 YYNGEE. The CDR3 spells CASSSTSGISDTQYF. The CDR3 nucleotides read TGTGCCAGCAGCTCGACTAGCGGGATCTCAGATACGCAGTATTTT.

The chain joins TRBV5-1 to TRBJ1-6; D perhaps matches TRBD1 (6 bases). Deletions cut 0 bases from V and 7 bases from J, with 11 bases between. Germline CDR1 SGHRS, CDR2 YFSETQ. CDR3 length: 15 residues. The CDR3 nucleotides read TGCGCCAGCAGCTTGGATACAGGGTGGAATTCACCCCTCCACTTT. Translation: CASSLDTGWNSPLHF.

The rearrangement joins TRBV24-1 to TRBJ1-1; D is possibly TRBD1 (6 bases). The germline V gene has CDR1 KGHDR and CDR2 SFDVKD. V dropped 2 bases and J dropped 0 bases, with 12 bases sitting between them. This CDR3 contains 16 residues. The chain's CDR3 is CATSDSRNRVNTEAFF. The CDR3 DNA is TGTGCCACCAGTGATTCCCGGAACAGGGTGAACACTGAAGCTTTCTTT.

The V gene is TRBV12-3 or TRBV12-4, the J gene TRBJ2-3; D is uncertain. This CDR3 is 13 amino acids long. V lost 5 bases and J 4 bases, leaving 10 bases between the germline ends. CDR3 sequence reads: CASSIEAADTQYF. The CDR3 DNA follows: TGTGCCAGCAGTATCGAAGCCGCAGATACGCAGTATTTT.

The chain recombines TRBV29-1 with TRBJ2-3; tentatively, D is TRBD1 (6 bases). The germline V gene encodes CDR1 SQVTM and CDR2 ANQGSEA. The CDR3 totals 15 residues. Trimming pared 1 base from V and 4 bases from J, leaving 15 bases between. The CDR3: CSVEVPGAAADTQYF. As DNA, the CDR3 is TGCAGCGTTGAAGTCCCAGGGGCGGCCGCAGATACGCAGTATTTT.